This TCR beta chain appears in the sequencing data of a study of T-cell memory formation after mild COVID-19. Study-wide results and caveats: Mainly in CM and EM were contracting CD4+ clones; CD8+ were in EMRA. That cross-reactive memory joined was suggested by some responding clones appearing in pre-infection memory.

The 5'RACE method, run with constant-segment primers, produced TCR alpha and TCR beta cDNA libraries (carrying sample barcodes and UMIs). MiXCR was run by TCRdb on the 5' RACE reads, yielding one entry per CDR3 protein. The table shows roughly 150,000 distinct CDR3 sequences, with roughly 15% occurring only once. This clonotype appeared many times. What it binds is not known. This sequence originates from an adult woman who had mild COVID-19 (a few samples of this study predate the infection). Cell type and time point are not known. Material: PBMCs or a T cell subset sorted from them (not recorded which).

CDR3 sequence: CASTPGVGTEAFF. The CDR3 DNA sequence: TGCGCCAGCACCCCCGGGGTAGGCACTGAAGCTTTCTTT. The genes are TRBV5-1 and TRBJ1-1; D is ambiguous. This CDR3 spans 13 amino acids. The germline V gene has CDR1 SGHRS and CDR2 YFSETQ. Trimming cost V 6 bases and J 4 bases, with 13 bases left between them.